This T cell receptor (beta chain) was sequenced in a study of blood T cell repertoires in COVID-19. Study information: PBMCs, B-cell-depleted T cells, or T cells provided the cDNA or gDNA that made up the material.

Original processing notes: Reference gene primer amplification gave nucleated cell count estimates. Assay used: immunoSEQ multiplex PCR; TCRdb lists only in-frame clones, some missing. The DNA gave D and trimming, while V, J and clone size come from that table. The data show tens of thousands of clones, 89% seen once. The length of the CDR3 is 13 residues. The V gene lost 2 bases and the J gene lost 9 bases, with 13 bases spanning the gap. Looked up from germline, CDR1 is MNHNS and CDR2 is SASEGT. The specimen was peripheral blood. This chain joins TRBV6-1 and TRBJ1-1; TRBD1 is a possible D gene (6 bases). This TCR derives from a man between 60 and 70 years old with acute or convalescent COVID-19. The CDR3, as DNA: TGTGCCAGCAGTGAATCCCCACAGGGAAAAGCTTTCTTT. Its translation is CASSESPQGKAFF.